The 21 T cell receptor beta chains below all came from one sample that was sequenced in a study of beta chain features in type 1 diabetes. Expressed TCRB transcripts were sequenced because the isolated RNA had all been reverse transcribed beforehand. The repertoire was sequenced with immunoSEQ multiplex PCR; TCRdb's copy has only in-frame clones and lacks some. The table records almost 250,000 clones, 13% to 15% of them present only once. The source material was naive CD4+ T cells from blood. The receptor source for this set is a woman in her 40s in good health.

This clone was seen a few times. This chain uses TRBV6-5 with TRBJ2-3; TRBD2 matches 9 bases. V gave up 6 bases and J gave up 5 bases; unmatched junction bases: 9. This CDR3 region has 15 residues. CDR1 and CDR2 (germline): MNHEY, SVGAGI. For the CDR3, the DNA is TGTGCCAGCAGAAGGAGCGGGGGGCGGGGAGATACGCAGTATTTT. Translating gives CASRRSGGRGDTQYF.

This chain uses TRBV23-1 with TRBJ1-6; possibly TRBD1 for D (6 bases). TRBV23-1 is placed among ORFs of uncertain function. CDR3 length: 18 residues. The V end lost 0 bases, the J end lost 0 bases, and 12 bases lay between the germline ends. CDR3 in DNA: TGCGCCAGCAGTCAATCGCGGACAGATAGCTCCTATAATTCACCCCTCCACTTT. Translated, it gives CASSQSRTDSSYNSPLHF.

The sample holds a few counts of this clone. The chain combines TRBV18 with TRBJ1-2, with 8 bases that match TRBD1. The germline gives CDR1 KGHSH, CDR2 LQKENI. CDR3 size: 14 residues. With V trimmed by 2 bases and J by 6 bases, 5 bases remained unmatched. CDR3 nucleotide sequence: TGTGCCAGCTCACCATCCCCAGGGGGCAATGGCTACACCTTC. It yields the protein CASSPSPGGNGYTF. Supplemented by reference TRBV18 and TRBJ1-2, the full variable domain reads NAGVMQNPRHLVRRRGQEARLRCSPMKGHSHVYWYRQLPEEGLKFMVYLQKENIIDESGMPKERFSAEFPKEGPSILRIQQVVRGDSAAYFCASSPSPGGNGYTFGSGTRLTVV.

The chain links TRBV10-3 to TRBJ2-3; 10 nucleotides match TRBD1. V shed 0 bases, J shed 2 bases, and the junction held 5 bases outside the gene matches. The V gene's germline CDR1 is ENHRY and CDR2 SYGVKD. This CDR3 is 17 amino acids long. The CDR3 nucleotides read TGTGCCATCAGTGAGTCTTCCGGGACAGGGGTCACAGATACGCAGTATTTT. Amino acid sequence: CAISESSGTGVTDTQYF.

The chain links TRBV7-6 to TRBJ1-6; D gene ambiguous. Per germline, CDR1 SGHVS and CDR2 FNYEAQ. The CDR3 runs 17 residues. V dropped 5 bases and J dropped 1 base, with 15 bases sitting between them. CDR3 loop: CASSPRVGSSYNSPLHF. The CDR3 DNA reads TGTGCCAGCAGCCCTCGAGTGGGCAGTTCCTATAATTCACCCCTCCACTTT.

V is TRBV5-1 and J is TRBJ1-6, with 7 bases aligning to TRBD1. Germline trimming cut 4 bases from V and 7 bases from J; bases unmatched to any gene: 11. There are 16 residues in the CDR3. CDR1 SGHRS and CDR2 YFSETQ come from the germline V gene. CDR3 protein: CASSPIGQVPNSPLHF. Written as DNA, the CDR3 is TGCGCCAGCAGCCCGATAGGACAGGTACCCAATTCACCCCTCCACTTT.

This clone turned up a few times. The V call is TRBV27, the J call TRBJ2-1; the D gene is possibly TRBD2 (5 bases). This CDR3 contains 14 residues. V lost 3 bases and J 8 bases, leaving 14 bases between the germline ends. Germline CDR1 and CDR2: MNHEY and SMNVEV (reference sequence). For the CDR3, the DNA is TGTGCCAGCAGTTTCAGACGGGGTAAGGATGAGCAGTTCTTC. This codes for CASSFRRGKDEQFF.

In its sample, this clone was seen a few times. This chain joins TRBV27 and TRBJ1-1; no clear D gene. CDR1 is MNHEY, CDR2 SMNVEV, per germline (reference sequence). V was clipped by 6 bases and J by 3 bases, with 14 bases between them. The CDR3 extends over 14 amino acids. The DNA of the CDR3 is TGTGCCAGCAGCGGACGGGGAGCAGACACTGAAGCTTTCTTT. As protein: CASSGRGADTEAFF.

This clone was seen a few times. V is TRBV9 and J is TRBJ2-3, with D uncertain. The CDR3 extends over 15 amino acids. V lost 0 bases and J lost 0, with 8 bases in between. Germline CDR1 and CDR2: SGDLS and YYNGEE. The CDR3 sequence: CASSVGIASTDTQYF. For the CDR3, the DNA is TGTGCCAGCAGCGTAGGGATAGCTAGCACAGATACGCAGTATTTT. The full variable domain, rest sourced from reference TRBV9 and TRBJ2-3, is DSGVTQTPKHLITATGQRVTLRCSPRSGDLSVYWYQQSLDQGLQFLIQYYNGEERAKGNILERFSAQQFPDLHSELNLSSLELGDSALYFCASSVGIASTDTQYFGPGTRLTVL.

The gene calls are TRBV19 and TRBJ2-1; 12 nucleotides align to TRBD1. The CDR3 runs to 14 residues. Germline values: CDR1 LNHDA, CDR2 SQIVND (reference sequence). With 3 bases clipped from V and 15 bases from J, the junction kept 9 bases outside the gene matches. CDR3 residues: CASSIRDRGRILFF. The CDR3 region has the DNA TGTGCCAGTAGTATTAGGGACAGGGGGCGGATTCTGTTCTTC.

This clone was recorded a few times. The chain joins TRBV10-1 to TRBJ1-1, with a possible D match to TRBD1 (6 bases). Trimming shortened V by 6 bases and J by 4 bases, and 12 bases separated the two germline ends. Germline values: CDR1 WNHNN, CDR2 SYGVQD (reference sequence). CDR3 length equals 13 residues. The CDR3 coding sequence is TGCGCCAGCAGAGCAGGGGTCTCCACTGAAGCTTTCTTT. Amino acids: CASRAGVSTEAFF.

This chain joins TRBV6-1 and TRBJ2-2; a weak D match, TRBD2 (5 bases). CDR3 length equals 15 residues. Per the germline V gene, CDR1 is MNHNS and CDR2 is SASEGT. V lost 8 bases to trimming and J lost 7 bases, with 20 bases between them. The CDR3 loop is CASRTGDNRNGELFF. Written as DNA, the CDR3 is TGTGCCAGCCGGACTGGAGATAATCGTAACGGGGAGCTGTTTTTT.

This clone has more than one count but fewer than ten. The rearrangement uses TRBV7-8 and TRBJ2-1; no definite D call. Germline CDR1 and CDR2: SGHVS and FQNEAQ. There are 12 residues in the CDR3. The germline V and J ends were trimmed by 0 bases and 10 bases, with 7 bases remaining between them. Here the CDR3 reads CASSLASREQFF. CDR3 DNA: TGTGCCAGCAGCTTAGCGTCGAGAGAGCAGTTCTTC.

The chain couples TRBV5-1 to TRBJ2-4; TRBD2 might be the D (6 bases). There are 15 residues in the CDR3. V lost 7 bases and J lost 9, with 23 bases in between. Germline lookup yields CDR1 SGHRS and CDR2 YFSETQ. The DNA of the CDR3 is TGCGCCAGCCGATACTCCGGGGGTGCTAACGGCATTCAGTACTTC. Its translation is CASRYSGGANGIQYF.

CDR3 bases: TGCGCCAGCAGCCAGAGAGCGGGGGGAGGAACAGATACGCAGTATTTT. It is translated as CASSQRAGGGTDTQYF. The genes are TRBV5-1 and TRBJ2-3; 9 nucleotides align to TRBD2. The CDR3 is 16 residues long. The germline CDR1 and CDR2 sequences are SGHRS and YFSETQ. After removal of 4 bases from V and 3 bases from J, the junction contained 9 bases not matched to a gene.

The chain's CDR3 is CASSLGAGGANEQFF. The CDR3 DNA is TGCGCCAGCAGCTTGGGAGCGGGAGGGGCCAATGAGCAGTTCTTC. The chain links TRBV5-1 to TRBJ2-1; 10 bases fit TRBD2. V was pared by 0 bases and J by 6 bases, with 3 bases of the junction left unmatched. The CDR3 extends over 15 amino acids. Germline V gene lookup returns CDR1 SGHRS and CDR2 YFSETQ.

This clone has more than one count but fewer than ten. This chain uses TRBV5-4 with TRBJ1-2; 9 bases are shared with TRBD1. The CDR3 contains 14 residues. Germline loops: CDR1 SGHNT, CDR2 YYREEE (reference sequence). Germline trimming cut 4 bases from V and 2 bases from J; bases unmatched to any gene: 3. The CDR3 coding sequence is TGTGCCAGCAGCAAGACAGGGGGAAACTATGGCTACACCTTC. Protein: CASSKTGGNYGYTF.

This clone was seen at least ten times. In DNA form, the CDR3 reads TGTGCCAGCGGGGGGAACGGGGCCAACGTCCTGACTTTC. Its translation is CASGGNGANVLTF. The V and J genes are TRBV7-9 and TRBJ2-6; TRBD2 is a possible D gene (6 bases). This CDR3 region has 13 residues. The ends were cut back, 8 bases at V and 4 bases at J, with 9 bases in the middle. The germline gives CDR1 SEHNR, CDR2 FQNEAQ (reference sequence).

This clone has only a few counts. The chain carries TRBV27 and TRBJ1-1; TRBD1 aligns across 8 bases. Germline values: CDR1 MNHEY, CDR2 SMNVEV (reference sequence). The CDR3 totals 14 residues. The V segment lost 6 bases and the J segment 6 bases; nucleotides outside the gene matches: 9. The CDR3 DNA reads TGTGCCAGCAGCCGGACAGGGCTTTCGCCTGAAGCTTTCTTT. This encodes CASSRTGLSPEAFF.

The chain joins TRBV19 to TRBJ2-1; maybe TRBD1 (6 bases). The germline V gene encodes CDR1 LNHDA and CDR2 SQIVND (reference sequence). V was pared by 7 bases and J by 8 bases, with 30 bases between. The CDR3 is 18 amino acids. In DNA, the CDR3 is TGTGCCAGTAATTACCGGAAACGAGGGCAGGGGCTCGTCTATGAGCAGTTCTTC. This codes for CASNYRKRGQGLVYEQFF. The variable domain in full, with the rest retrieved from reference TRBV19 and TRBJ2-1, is DGGITQSPKYLFRKEGQNVTLSCEQNLNHDAMYWYRQDPGQGLRLIYYSQIVNDFQKGDIAEGYSVSREKKESFPLTVTSAQKNPTAFYLCASNYRKRGQGLVYEQFFGPGTRLTVL.

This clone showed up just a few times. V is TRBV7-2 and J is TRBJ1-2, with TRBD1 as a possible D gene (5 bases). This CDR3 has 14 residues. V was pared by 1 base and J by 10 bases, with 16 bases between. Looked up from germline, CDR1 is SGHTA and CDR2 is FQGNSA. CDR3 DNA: TGTGCCAGCAGCTTAGAGGGGAAGGGTAGGGCCTACACCTTC. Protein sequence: CASSLEGKGRAYTF.